These 28 T cell receptor beta chains were sequenced from one sample in a study of T cell changes during pregnancy in multiple sclerosis. This table comes from immunoSEQ multiplex PCR, and its TCRdb copy is limited to in-frame clones, with some not included. This table has around 50,000 clones, 80% to 90% appearing once. Sample: peripheral blood, taken in the first trimester of pregnancy. The receptors originated from a female donor with multiple sclerosis, enrolled in a pregnancy study.

The chain links TRBV18 to TRBJ2-2, with D maybe TRBD1 (6 bases). V was cut by 2 bases and J by 5 bases, with 12 bases left in between. This CDR3 spans 15 amino acids. Looked up from germline, CDR1 is KGHSH and CDR2 is LQKENI. The CDR3 DNA reads as TGTGCCAGCTCACCAAGCACAGGGTCTACCGGGGAGCTGTTTTTT. Its protein product is CASSPSTGSTGELFF.

This clone was seen once. The chain combines TRBV19 with TRBJ1-5; D remains unclear. V lost 3 bases, J lost 2 bases, and 17 bases lay in between. CDR1 is LNHDA, CDR2 SQIVND, per germline (reference sequence). The CDR3 consists of 17 residues. For the CDR3, the DNA is TGTGCCAGTAGTATCGGGTACGGGTTTTCGGGCAATCAGCCCCAGCATTTT. This translates into CASSIGYGFSGNQPQHF.

The chain couples TRBV11-2 to TRBJ2-1; TRBD2 agrees at 7 bases. Germline V gene lookup returns CDR1 SGHAT and CDR2 FQNNGV. With V trimmed by 0 bases and J by 3 bases, 2 bases remained unmatched. The CDR3 totals 15 residues. CDR3 nucleotides: TGTGCCAGCAGCTTAGAGGGCGGGGGCTACAATGAGCAGTTCTTC. As protein: CASSLEGGGYNEQFF.

This clone was recorded a few times. The chain combines TRBV7-2 with TRBJ2-1; D remains unclear. The V and J ends lost 5 bases and 2 bases respectively, with 13 bases between them. The length of the CDR3 is 15 residues. Germline CDR1 SGHTA, CDR2 FQGNSA. CDR3 coding DNA: TGTGCCAGCAGCCCGAGTAGACAAGCCTACAATGAGCAGTTCTTC. Protein: CASSPSRQAYNEQFF. Drawing the rest from reference TRBV7-2 and TRBJ2-1, the complete variable domain is GAGVSQSPSNKVTEKGKDVELRCDPISGHTALYWYRQSLGQGLEFLIYFQGNSAPDKSGLPSDRFSAERTGGSVSTLTIQRTQQEDSAVYLCASSPSRQAYNEQFFGPGTRLTVL.

The chain is built from TRBV27 and TRBJ2-7; the match to TRBD2 covers 8 bases. After removal of 11 bases from V and 0 bases from J, the junction contained 6 bases not matched to a gene. This CDR3 contains 13 residues. The germline gives CDR1 MNHEY, CDR2 SMNVEV (reference sequence). The CDR3: CAAGRGGSYEQYF. CDR3 in DNA: TGTGCCGCTGGACGGGGGGGCTCCTACGAGCAGTACTTC.

The chain is built from TRBV9 and TRBJ2-7, with D possibly matching TRBD2 (6 bases). This CDR3 contains 15 residues. CDR1 and CDR2 from the germline V gene are SGDLS and YYNGEE. Trimming stripped 2 bases from V and 6 bases from J, with 18 bases between. This CDR3 is CASSVGGTHGREQYF. The CDR3 DNA follows: TGTGCCAGCAGCGTGGGCGGGACCCATGGGCGCGAGCAGTACTTC. The full variable domain, in which reference TRBV9 and TRBJ2-7 provide the parts outside the CDR3, is DSGVTQTPKHLITATGQRVTLRCSPRSGDLSVYWYQQSLDQGLQFLIQYYNGEERAKGNILERFSAQQFPDLHSELNLSSLELGDSALYFCASSVGGTHGREQYFGPGTRLTVT.

V usage is TRBV9 and J usage is TRBJ1-2; the D gene is possibly TRBD1 (5 bases). V dropped 2 bases and J dropped 5 bases, with 13 bases sitting between them. CDR1 SGDLS and CDR2 YYNGEE come from the germline V gene. CDR3 length: 14 residues. As DNA, the CDR3 is TGTGCCAGCAGCGTCGGGGGGGGTTGGTATGGCTACACCTTC. Translating it yields CASSVGGGWYGYTF.

V and J are TRBV5-6 and TRBJ1-2; no firm D call. V lost 4 bases and J 4 bases, leaving 11 bases between the germline ends. Germline CDR1 is SGHDT and CDR2 is YYEEEE. The CDR3 loop spans 13 amino acids. Here the CDR3 DNA reads TGTGCCAGCAGCCGTACACCCAGCTATGGCTACACCTTC. Translation: CASSRTPSYGYTF. Full variable domain (missing parts from reference TRBV5-6 and TRBJ1-2): DAGVTQSPTHLIKTRGQQVTLRCSPKSGHDTVSWYQQALGQGPQFIFQYYEEEERQRGNFPDRFSGHQFPNYSSELNVNALLLGDSALYLCASSRTPSYGYTFGSGTRLTVV.

This chain uses TRBV30 with TRBJ1-5; no reliable D call. V lost 0 bases and J lost 7, with 16 bases in between. This CDR3 has 15 residues. The V gene's germline CDR1 is GTSNPN and CDR2 SVGIG (reference sequence). CDR3 in amino acids: CAWSVKVRVLQPQHF. The CDR3 DNA is TGTGCCTGGAGTGTAAAGGTGAGGGTCTTGCAGCCCCAGCATTTT.

The rearrangement uses TRBV4-1 and TRBJ2-7, with a weak D call TRBD2 (6 bases). Trimming shortened V by 2 bases and J by 2 bases, and 16 bases separated the two germline ends. The CDR3 covers 16 residues. The germline V gene encodes CDR1 MGHRA and CDR2 YSYEKL. CDR3 sequence: CASSQWVTGEAYEQYF. The CDR3 nucleotides read TGCGCCAGCAGCCAATGGGTAACCGGGGAGGCCTACGAGCAGTACTTC.

The chain has TRBV18 and TRBJ2-5; the D gene is possibly TRBD1 (6 bases). The V gene lost 2 bases and the J gene lost 5 bases, with 12 bases spanning the gap. This CDR3 comprises 14 residues. Germline V gene data show CDR1 as KGHSH and CDR2 as LQKENI. The CDR3 sequence: CASSPYEGVETQYF. The CDR3 DNA reads as TGTGCCAGCTCACCATATGAGGGGGTGGAGACCCAGTACTTC.

The rearrangement joins TRBV5-1 to TRBJ1-2; possible D gene TRBD1, 5 bases. The CDR3 extends over 14 amino acids. V was shortened by 4 bases and J by 2 bases, with 12 bases between the two germline ends. Germline V CDR1 and CDR2: SGHRS, YFSETQ. The CDR3 bases are TGCGCCAGCAGCCCGGACAAGCCCAACTATGGCTACACCTTC. Translating gives CASSPDKPNYGYTF.

The genes are TRBV9 and TRBJ1-2; perhaps TRBD1 as D (5 bases). The CDR3 has 16 residues. The ends were cut back, 3 bases at V and 4 bases at J, with 19 bases in the middle. Germline-derived CDR1 and CDR2 are SGDLS and YYNGEE. The CDR3: CASSGGPRVSFYGYTF. The CDR3, as DNA: TGTGCCAGCAGCGGAGGCCCCAGGGTCTCTTTCTATGGCTACACCTTC.

The rearrangement uses TRBV7-2 and TRBJ2-7; tentative D call: TRBD1 (5 bases). V was cut by 0 bases and J by 3 bases, with 12 bases left in between. CDR3 size: 15 residues. Per germline, CDR1 SGHTA and CDR2 FQGNSA. The CDR3 bases are TGTGCCAGCAGCTTAGCGGACACTTCGGGCTACGAGCAGTACTTC. Translated: CASSLADTSGYEQYF.

This clone was counted a single time. The CDR3 protein is CASSLGQGYSNQPQHF. DNA of the CDR3: TGCGCCAGCAGCTTAGGACAGGGGTATAGCAATCAGCCCCAGCATTTT. This chain joins TRBV5-1 and TRBJ1-5, with 9 bases fitting TRBD1. CDR3 size: 16 residues. V shed 2 bases and J 0 bases; nucleotides not matched to a gene: 3. Germline V CDR1 and CDR2: SGHRS, YFSETQ.

The chain employs TRBV2 and TRBJ1-2; perhaps TRBD1 as D (6 bases). V was pared by 7 bases and J by 3 bases, with 18 bases between. The CDR3 has 15 residues. CDR1 is SNHLY, CDR2 FYNNEI, per germline. DNA of the CDR3: TGTGCCAGCAAACAAAATACGGACAGCTACTATGGCTACACCTTC. This sequence encodes CASKQNTDSYYGYTF.

This clone appeared once. The V call is TRBV5-1, the J call TRBJ2-5, with D tentatively TRBD2 (5 bases). Between the trimmed V and J ends, which lost 4 bases and 1 base, there was a span of 8 bases. This CDR3 spans 13 amino acids. Germline CDR1 reads SGHRS; CDR2 reads YFSETQ. CDR3 nucleotide sequence: TGCGCCAGCAGCCCCGGGATCCAAGAGACCCAGTACTTC. Translation gives CASSPGIQETQYF.

This clone was seen a few times. The chain has TRBV6-4 and TRBJ2-1, with 7 bases matching TRBD1. This CDR3 is built from 15 residues. Germline-derived CDR1 and CDR2 are MRHNA and SNTAGT. V was clipped by 3 bases and J by 5 bases; unmatched bases: 7. CDR3 nucleotide sequence: TGTGCCAGCAGTGAAGAGGGGGCAAATCACAATGAGCAGTTCTTC. Protein sequence: CASSEEGANHNEQFF.

The chain uses TRBV6-5 and TRBJ1-2, with D unclear. CDR3 length equals 13 residues. Trimming cost V 0 bases and J 4 bases, with 6 bases left between them. In germline, CDR1 is MNHEY, CDR2 SVGAGI. The CDR3 region is CASSYSGGYGYTF. The CDR3 DNA reads as TGTGCCAGCAGTTACTCCGGAGGCTATGGCTACACCTTC.

The chain carries TRBV7-2 and TRBJ2-1; TRBD1 agrees at 7 bases. V was pared by 1 base and J by 6 bases, with 9 bases of the junction left unmatched. The CDR3 length is 16 residues. The germline V gene encodes CDR1 SGHTA and CDR2 FQGNSA. The CDR3 sequence is CASSLGTGVPSNEQFF. The CDR3 bases are TGTGCCAGCAGCTTAGGAACAGGGGTCCCCTCCAATGAGCAGTTCTTC.

J is TRBJ2-3 and V is TRBV7-2; 7 bases match TRBD1. The germline V gene encodes CDR1 SGHTA and CDR2 FQGNSA. CDR3 length: 14 residues. The V segment lost 6 bases and the J segment 6 bases; nucleotides outside the gene matches: 9. In DNA form, the CDR3 reads TGTGCCAGCAGTTGGGACAGTATTTCGGATACGCAGTATTTT. Encoded protein: CASSWDSISDTQYF.

This sequence joins TRBV4-1 and TRBJ2-1; no definite D call. V shed 1 base and J shed 6 bases, with 13 bases lying between them. Germline V gene sequence: CDR1 MGHRA, CDR2 YSYEKL. The CDR3 runs 15 residues. DNA for the CDR3: TGCGCCAGCAGCCAAGTAACAGTTGGAACCAATGAGCAGTTCTTC. Protein product: CASSQVTVGTNEQFF.

The sample holds one count of this clone. The rearrangement joins TRBV6-6 to TRBJ2-3; tentatively, D is TRBD2 (5 bases). Germline CDR1 MNHNY, CDR2 SVGAGI (reference sequence). The ends were cut back, 4 bases at V and 0 bases at J, with 8 bases in the middle. The CDR3 consists of 14 residues. The CDR3 DNA reads TGTGCCAGCAGTTTCGGAGGCAGCACAGATACGCAGTATTTT. Translated: CASSFGGSTDTQYF.

The chain uses TRBV7-8 and TRBJ1-1; TRBD1 matches at 7 bases. Germline assignment: CDR1 SGHVS and CDR2 FQNEAQ. The CDR3 runs to 14 residues. V gave up 4 bases and J gave up 7 bases; unmatched junction bases: 9. CDR3 protein: CASSSTGQTYEAFF. The CDR3 bases are TGTGCCAGCAGCTCCACGGGACAGACTTATGAAGCTTTCTTT.

The chain couples TRBV4-2 to TRBJ2-3; tentative D call: TRBD2 (6 bases). This CDR3 is built from 16 residues. V lost 1 base and J lost 0, with 11 bases in between. Germline CDR1 reads LGHNA; CDR2 reads YNFKEQ. The CDR3 DNA is TGTGCCAGCAGCCAAGCGATGGGGACTAGCACAGATACGCAGTATTTT. This gives the protein CASSQAMGTSTDTQYF.

The chain is built from TRBV7-8 and TRBJ2-2; 8 bases fit TRBD2. Germline V gene sequence: CDR1 SGHVS, CDR2 FQNEAQ. This CDR3 region has 11 residues. V shed 11 bases and J 7 bases; nucleotides not matched to a gene: 3. This chain's CDR3 is CAGREGGELFF. CDR3 nucleotides: TGTGCCGGTCGGGAGGGCGGGGAGCTGTTTTTT. Complete variable domain (other parts from reference TRBV7-8 and TRBJ2-2): GAGVSQSPRYKVAKRGQDVALRCDPISGHVSLFWYQQALGQGPEFLTYFQNEAQLDKSGLPSDRFFAERPEGSVSTLKIQRTQQEDSAVYLCAGREGGELFFGEGSRLTVL.

This clone was seen only a few times. The chain links TRBV2 to TRBJ1-6, with 10 bases fitting TRBD1. Germline CDR1 reads SNHLY; CDR2 reads FYNNEI. V shed 4 bases and J 7 bases; nucleotides not matched to a gene: 1. The CDR3 sequence is 14 residues long. The CDR3 reads CASSAGQGNSPLHF. CDR3 bases: TGTGCCAGCAGTGCGGGACAGGGGAATTCACCCCTCCACTTT.

This chain links TRBV6-5 with TRBJ2-7; D is perhaps TRBD1 (6 bases). The CDR3 has 12 residues. Germline CDR1 reads MNHEY; CDR2 reads SVGAGI. V lost 10 bases and J 1 base, leaving 11 bases between the germline ends. CDR3 sequence reads: CATRGSSYEQYF. CDR3 nucleotide sequence: TGTGCCACGAGGGGGAGTTCCTACGAGCAGTACTTC.